The clone carrying this TCR beta chain appeared a single time. The antigen is undetermined. Trimming stripped 6 bases from V and 0 bases from J, with 17 bases between. The CDR3 sequence is 15 residues long. Germline assignment: CDR1 DFQATT and CDR2 SNEGSKA (reference sequence). This sample is part of a study of T cell repertoires in cytomegalovirus infection. Each CDR3 protein is one row after TCRdb ran MiXCR on the reads. This table has approximately 350,000 distinct CDR3 sequences, about 35% appearing once. This material consisted of cultured PBMCs, taken from culture after CMV antigen stimulation. The clonotype comes from a human donor in good health (CMV status not recorded). Some clones in this sample may be carry-over from other donors' samples. The rearrangement links TRBV20-1 to TRBJ2-5; D may be TRBD1 or TRBD2 (5 bases each). The CDR3 loop is CSARRPGPNQETQYF. The CDR3 nucleotides read TGCAGTGCACGGAGACCGGGACCCAACCAAGAGACCCAGTACTTC.